Below, one T cell receptor beta chain is given with its context. The data are from a study of blood T cell repertoires in COVID-19. Study overall: In each case, the material was cDNA or gDNA derived from T cells, B-cell-depleted T cells, or PBMCs.

In the original processing: How many nucleated cells were present was estimated from reference gene primer amplification. Libraries were prepared by immunoSEQ multiplex PCR; TCRdb keeps only in-frame clonotypes and omits some of them. V and J calls plus clone size are reproduced from that table; the DNA served to infer D and trimming. Of roughly 41,000 clones listed, about 83% are singletons. Germline V gives CDR1 KGHSH, CDR2 LQKENI. The CDR3 contains 15 residues. Trimming at V came to 0 bases and at J to 4 bases, leaving 4 bases not matched to a gene. Input material: peripheral blood. This sequence was found in a woman older than 75 with acute or convalescent COVID-19. The chain is built from TRBV18 and TRBJ2-7, with 9 bases identical to TRBD1. CDR3 residues: CASSPPAGTGYEQYF. The CDR3 DNA follows: TGTGCCAGCTCACCACCGGCCGGGACAGGGTACGAGCAGTACTTC.